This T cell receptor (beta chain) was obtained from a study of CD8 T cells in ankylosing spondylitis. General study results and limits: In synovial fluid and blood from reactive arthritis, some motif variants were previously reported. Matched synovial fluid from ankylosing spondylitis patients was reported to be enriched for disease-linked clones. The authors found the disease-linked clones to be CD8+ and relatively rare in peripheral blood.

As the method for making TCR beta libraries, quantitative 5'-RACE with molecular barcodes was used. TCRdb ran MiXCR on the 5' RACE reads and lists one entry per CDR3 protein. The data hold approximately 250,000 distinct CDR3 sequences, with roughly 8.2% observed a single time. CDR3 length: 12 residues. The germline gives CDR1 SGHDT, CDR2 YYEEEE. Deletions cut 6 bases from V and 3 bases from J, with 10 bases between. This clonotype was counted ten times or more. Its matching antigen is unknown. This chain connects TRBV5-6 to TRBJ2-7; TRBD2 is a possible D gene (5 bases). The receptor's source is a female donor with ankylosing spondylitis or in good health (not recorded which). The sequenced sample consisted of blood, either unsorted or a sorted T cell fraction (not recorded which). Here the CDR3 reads CASNGVSYEQYF. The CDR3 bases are TGTGCCAGCAACGGGGTGAGCTACGAGCAGTACTTC.